These T cell receptor beta chains were read from a single sample in a study of cytomegalovirus exposure and HLA in healthy donors. Measured with immunoSEQ multiplex PCR; TCRdb has only the in-frame clones, and not every one. The sample carries about 170,000 clones, roughly 77% recorded once. The sequencing sample was made of PBMCs. The source of these receptors is a woman between 45 and 60 years old in good health and CMV-seropositive. The CDR3 runs from the conserved cysteine through the conserved F or W. Fields, in order: V gene, clone size, D gene, J gene, CDR3 protein, CDR3 DNA. A D gene is named only where the DNA matches it firmly. Clone size is given for some rows only: seen once, a few or many times, or a class if the clone is expanded.

v_call: TRBV7-6; clone_size: .; d_call: .; j_call: TRBJ2-1; cdr3_aa: CASSLDRNEQFF; cdr3_nt: TGTGCCAGCAGCTTAGATCGTAATGAGCAGTTCTTC
v_call: TRBV27; clone_size: .; d_call: TRBD2; j_call: TRBJ2-2; cdr3_aa: CASRPPGLAYSGELFF; cdr3_nt: TGTGCCAGCAGACCCCCGGGACTAGCGTATTCCGGGGAGCTGTTTTTT
v_call: TRBV18; clone_size: .; d_call: TRBD2; j_call: TRBJ2-1; cdr3_aa: CASSQPLALSYNEQFF; cdr3_nt: TGTGCCAGCTCGCAGCCACTAGCGTTATCATACAATGAGCAGTTCTTC
v_call: TRBV19; clone_size: .; d_call: TRBD1; j_call: TRBJ2-1; cdr3_aa: CASSLRQGRNNEQFF; cdr3_nt: TGTGCCAGTAGTCTCCGACAGGGTAGGAACAATGAGCAGTTCTTC
v_call: TRBV7-6; clone_size: .; d_call: TRBD1; j_call: TRBJ2-3; cdr3_aa: CASSLNQPGQGADTQYF; cdr3_nt: TGTGCCAGCAGCTTGAATCAGCCGGGACAGGGGGCAGATACGCAGTATTTT
v_call: TRBV28; clone_size: .; d_call: .; j_call: TRBJ2-7; cdr3_aa: CASRVGYEQYF; cdr3_nt: TGTGCTAGCAGGGTCGGTTACGAGCAGTACTTC
v_call: TRBV11-3; clone_size: once; d_call: TRBD2; j_call: TRBJ2-7; cdr3_aa: CASSSSAGDWEQYF; cdr3_nt: TGTGCCAGCAGCTCATCAGCGGGGGATTGGGAGCAGTACTTC
v_call: TRBV30; clone_size: .; d_call: TRBD1; j_call: TRBJ2-5; cdr3_aa: CAWARTGTNPETQYF; cdr3_nt: TGTGCCTGGGCCCGGACAGGGACGAACCCCGAGACCCAGTACTTC
v_call: TRBV11-2; clone_size: .; d_call: TRBD2; j_call: TRBJ2-1; cdr3_aa: CASSHTGPREGNEQFF; cdr3_nt: TGTGCCAGCAGCCATACAGGACCCAGGGAGGGGAATGAGCAGTTCTTC
v_call: TRBV7-2; clone_size: .; d_call: TRBD1; j_call: TRBJ2-7; cdr3_aa: CASSVEDRFSYEQYF; cdr3_nt: TGTGCCAGCAGCGTAGAGGACAGGTTTAGCTACGAGCAGTACTTC
v_call: TRBV6-5; clone_size: .; d_call: .; j_call: TRBJ1-1; cdr3_aa: CASSPDSSEAFF; cdr3_nt: TGTGCCAGCTCGCCGGACAGTTCTGAAGCTTTCTTT
v_call: TRBV6-5; clone_size: .; d_call: .; j_call: TRBJ1-2; cdr3_aa: CASSPRTASYGYTF; cdr3_nt: TGTGCCAGCAGTCCCCGGACAGCATCCTATGGCTACACCTTC
v_call: TRBV4-1; clone_size: .; d_call: TRBD2; j_call: TRBJ2-4; cdr3_aa: CASSPEGRGNIQYF; cdr3_nt: TGCGCCAGCAGCCCCGAGGGGAGGGGAAACATTCAGTACTTC
v_call: TRBV29-1; clone_size: .; d_call: TRBD1; j_call: TRBJ1-1; cdr3_aa: CSPRDSRGTEAFF; cdr3_nt: TGCAGCCCGAGGGACAGCCGAGGCACTGAAGCTTTCTTT
v_call: TRBV2; clone_size: .; d_call: TRBD2; j_call: TRBJ2-7; cdr3_aa: CASRDSGANFYEQYF; cdr3_nt: TGTGCCAGCAGAGATAGCGGGGCCAACTTCTACGAGCAGTACTTC
v_call: TRBV6-4; clone_size: .; d_call: .; j_call: TRBJ2-5; cdr3_aa: CASRDYPTRLGLQRGQETQYF; cdr3_nt: TGTGCCAGCAGAGACTACCCGACACGTCTCGGCCTCCAAAGGGGGCAAGAGACCCAGTACTTC
v_call: TRBV7-8; clone_size: .; d_call: .; j_call: TRBJ2-1; cdr3_aa: CASRVQVLGVGTYNEQFF; cdr3_nt: TGTGCCAGCAGAGTACAGGTGCTCGGAGTCGGCACCTACAATGAGCAGTTCTTC
v_call: TRBV28; clone_size: .; d_call: TRBD1; j_call: TRBJ1-5; cdr3_aa: CASSSDRADQPQHF; cdr3_nt: TGTGCCAGCAGTTCTGACAGGGCTGATCAGCCCCAGCATTTT
v_call: TRBV4-2; clone_size: .; d_call: TRBD1; j_call: TRBJ1-4; cdr3_aa: CASSPGGGSEKLFF; cdr3_nt: TGTGCCAGCAGCCCAGGAGGGGGCAGTGAAAAACTGTTTTTT
v_call: TRBV5-6; clone_size: few; d_call: TRBD2; j_call: TRBJ2-5; cdr3_aa: CASSLFLAEETQYF; cdr3_nt: TGTGCCAGCAGCTTATTTCTAGCGGAAGAGACCCAGTACTTC
v_call: TRBV9; clone_size: .; d_call: .; j_call: TRBJ1-2; cdr3_aa: CASSVDGVTNYGYTF; cdr3_nt: TGTGCCAGCAGCGTAGACGGGGTGACCAACTATGGCTACACCTTC
v_call: TRBV7-9; clone_size: .; d_call: TRBD1; j_call: TRBJ1-1; cdr3_aa: CSSSRDRDTEAFF; cdr3_nt: TGTTCCAGCAGCAGGGACAGGGATACTGAAGCTTTCTTT
v_call: TRBV5-6; clone_size: .; d_call: .; j_call: TRBJ1-1; cdr3_aa: CASTRRGGTEAFF; cdr3_nt: TGTGCCAGCACCCGACGGGGGGGAACTGAAGCTTTCTTT
v_call: TRBV7-6; clone_size: few; d_call: .; j_call: TRBJ1-4; cdr3_aa: CASSSRGGNEKLFF; cdr3_nt: TGTGCCAGCAGCTCGAGAGGGGGTAATGAAAAACTGTTTTTT
v_call: TRBV19; clone_size: .; d_call: TRBD2; j_call: TRBJ2-5; cdr3_aa: CASSRTSPGGTQYF; cdr3_nt: TGTGCCAGTAGCCGGACTAGTCCGGGGGGGACCCAGTACTTC
v_call: TRBV7-3; clone_size: .; d_call: .; j_call: TRBJ1-2; cdr3_aa: CASSPSGRGTYGYTF; cdr3_nt: TGTGCCAGCAGCCCTAGTGGTCGCGGGACCTATGGCTACACCTTC
v_call: TRBV7-6; clone_size: .; d_call: .; j_call: TRBJ2-7; cdr3_aa: CASSPTAGAYEQYF; cdr3_nt: TGTGCCAGCAGCCCCACGGCAGGTGCCTACGAGCAGTACTTC
v_call: TRBV28; clone_size: .; d_call: TRBD1; j_call: TRBJ2-7; cdr3_aa: CARGSGTDYEQYF; cdr3_nt: TGTGCCAGGGGATCCGGGACAGACTACGAGCAGTACTTC
v_call: TRBV18; clone_size: .; d_call: .; j_call: TRBJ2-7; cdr3_aa: CASSPSGGAYEQYF; cdr3_nt: TGTGCCAGCTCACCTTCCGGCGGGGCTTACGAGCAGTACTTC
v_call: TRBV2; clone_size: .; d_call: TRBD2; j_call: TRBJ2-5; cdr3_aa: CASSESTAGGQETQYF; cdr3_nt: TGTGCCAGCAGTGAGAGCACAGCGGGGGGACAAGAGACCCAGTACTTC
v_call: TRBV6-1; clone_size: .; d_call: TRBD2; j_call: TRBJ2-7; cdr3_aa: CASTPPGLAVSEQYF; cdr3_nt: TGTGCCAGCACCCCCCCGGGACTAGCGGTCTCCGAGCAGTACTTC